One and the same sample provided the 4 T cell receptor beta chains below, sequenced in a study of blood T cell repertoires in COVID-19. The data were produced by immunoSEQ multiplex PCR, yet TCRdb's version contains in-frame clones alone and is incomplete. Among tens of thousands of clones listed, approximately 86% were seen once. The source material was peripheral blood. These receptors all come from a man in his forties with acute or convalescent COVID-19.

This clone was seen just once. The J gene is TRBJ2-7, the V gene TRBV2; TRBD2 is a possible D gene (5 bases). Trimming took 1 base from V and 3 from J, leaving 22 bases between them. The V gene's germline CDR1 is SNHLY and CDR2 FYNNEI. This CDR3 is 18 amino acids long. The DNA of the CDR3 is TGTGCCAGCAGTGAAGGCGGGTTTGGACGGAGCTCCCACTACGAGCAGTACTTC. This codes for CASSEGGFGRSSHYEQYF.

The rearrangement links TRBV24-1 to TRBJ2-2, with 10 bases aligning to TRBD1. Per germline, CDR1 KGHDR and CDR2 SFDVKD. Losses at the gene ends were 6 bases for V and 7 bases for J; bases not matched to a gene: 13. The CDR3 sequence is 17 residues long. CDR3 protein: CATSQPDGTGESGELFF. The CDR3 nucleotides are TGTGCCACCAGTCAACCGGATGGGACAGGGGAGAGCGGGGAGCTGTTTTTT.

The V gene is TRBV5-5, the J gene TRBJ2-2; possibly TRBD2 for D (5 bases). The germline CDR1 and CDR2 sequences are SGHKS and YYEKEE (reference sequence). The V and J ends lost 4 bases and 5 bases respectively, with 15 bases between them. This CDR3 is built from 15 residues. CDR3 residues: CASSPLGDLTGELFF. The CDR3 region has the DNA TGTGCCAGCAGCCCCCTCGGGGATCTAACCGGGGAGCTGTTTTTT.

V is TRBV30 and J is TRBJ1-2; D ambiguous. Germline CDR1 is GTSNPN and CDR2 is SVGIG (reference sequence). This CDR3 is built from 11 residues. Trimming cost V 7 bases and J 4 bases, with 10 bases left between them. The CDR3 region is CASTESYGYTF. In nucleotides, the CDR3 is TGTGCCTCCACAGAGAGCTATGGCTACACCTTC.